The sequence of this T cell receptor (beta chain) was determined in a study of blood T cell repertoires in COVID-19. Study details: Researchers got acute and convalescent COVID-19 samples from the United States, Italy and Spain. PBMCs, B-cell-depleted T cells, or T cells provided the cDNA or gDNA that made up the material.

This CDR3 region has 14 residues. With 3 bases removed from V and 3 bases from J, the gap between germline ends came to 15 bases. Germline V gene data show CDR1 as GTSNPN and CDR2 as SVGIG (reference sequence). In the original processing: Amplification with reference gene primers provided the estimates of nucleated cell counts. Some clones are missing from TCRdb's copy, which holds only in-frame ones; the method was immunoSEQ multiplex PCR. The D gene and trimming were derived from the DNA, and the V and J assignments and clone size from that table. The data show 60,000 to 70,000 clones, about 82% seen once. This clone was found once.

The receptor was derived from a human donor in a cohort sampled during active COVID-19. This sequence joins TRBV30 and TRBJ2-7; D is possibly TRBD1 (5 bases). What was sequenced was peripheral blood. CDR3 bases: TGTGCCTGGAGGCCGGACATATCCAGCTACGAGCAGTACTTC. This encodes CAWRPDISSYEQYF.